Included here is one TCR beta chain sequence, with context. This entry comes from a study of blood T cell repertoires in COVID-19. Study background: The samples span acute and convalescent COVID-19 from the United States, Italy and Spain. In each case, the material was cDNA or gDNA derived from T cells, B-cell-depleted T cells, or PBMCs.

In the study's own analysis: Amplification of reference gene primers provided the estimated nucleated cell counts. The protocol was immunoSEQ multiplex PCR, while the TCRdb copy is restricted to in-frame clones and leaves out a portion. That table gives V, J and clone size, and the DNA gave D and trimming. The table includes roughly 120,000 clones, roughly 88% detected once. The CDR3 sequence is 14 residues long. Between the trimmed V and J ends, which lost 4 bases and 4 bases, there was a span of 14 bases. Germline V lookup: CDR1 SGHRS, CDR2 YFSETQ. What was sequenced was peripheral blood. This TCR came from a woman of 80 years or more with active or convalescent COVID-19. V and J are TRBV5-1 and TRBJ1-1; D not certain. The CDR3 here is CASSLGGAGTEAFF. The CDR3 DNA sequence: TGCGCCAGCAGCCTCGGCGGCGCGGGCACTGAAGCTTTCTTT.